These 23 T cell receptor beta chains share one sample of origin, sequenced in a study of OX40 agonist ivuxolimab in advanced cancers. TCRdb's copy holds only in-frame clones and misses some; the assay was immunoSEQ multiplex PCR. Of about 18,000 clones listed, about 80% are singletons. Sample: CD4+ or CD8+ T cells sorted from blood, taken in a trial of the OX40 agonist ivuxolimab. The receptors originated from an adult with an advanced solid tumor such as melanoma, head and neck, liver or kidney cancer.

The rearrangement uses TRBV5-1 and TRBJ1-1, with D perhaps matching TRBD1 (6 bases). This CDR3 comprises 15 residues. V was shortened by 0 bases and J by 3 bases, with 12 bases between the two germline ends. Germline V gene sequence: CDR1 SGHRS, CDR2 YFSETQ. The CDR3 loop reads CASSLDRAYDTEAFF. CDR3 DNA sequence: TGCGCCAGCAGCTTGGACAGGGCGTACGACACTGAAGCTTTCTTT.

CDR3 protein: CASSPDRRYGYTF. The CDR3 nucleotides read TGTGCCAGCAGTCCTGACAGGAGATATGGCTACACCTTC. This chain uses TRBV6-6 with TRBJ1-2; D might be TRBD1 (6 bases). The CDR3 totals 13 residues. With 5 bases removed from V and 5 bases from J, the gap between germline ends came to 12 bases. Germline CDR1 reads MNHNY; CDR2 reads SVGAGI (reference sequence).

The genes are TRBV15 and TRBJ2-7, with D perhaps TRBD1 or TRBD2 (5 bases each). V lost 3 bases and J 6 bases, leaving 18 bases between the germline ends. CDR3 length: 15 amino acids. Per the germline V gene, CDR1 is LNHNV and CDR2 is YYDKDF (reference sequence). The CDR3 nucleotides are TGTGCCACCAGCAGGGCCCGGGACCTTCTGGGCGAGCAGTACTTC. Its protein product is CATSRARDLLGEQYF.

Note on this clone: A read error may account for a junction end that differs from germline. V gene TRBV19 combines with J gene TRBJ1-1; D unclear. Germline loops: CDR1 LNHDA, CDR2 SQIVND (reference sequence). The CDR3 totals 13 residues. The CDR3 bases are TGTGCCAGTAGAATAGGGTTGAACACTGAAGCTTTCTTT. Protein: CASRIGLNTEAFF.

This sequence joins TRBV7-8 and TRBJ1-1; TRBD1 might be the D (5 bases). Germline assignment: CDR1 SGHVS and CDR2 FQNEAQ. The CDR3 is 16 amino acids. V lost 5 bases and J 1 base, leaving 17 bases between the germline ends. The CDR3: CASSLGVRPENTEAFF. In DNA, the CDR3 is TGTGCCAGCAGCCTAGGGGTACGGCCGGAGAACACTGAAGCTTTCTTT.

The CDR3 DNA sequence: TGTGCCAGCAGCTTACGCTCCATGGGCAACTATGGCTACACCTTC. The encoded protein is CASSLRSMGNYGYTF. This sequence joins TRBV11-2 and TRBJ1-2; D gene ambiguous. The germline V gene encodes CDR1 SGHAT and CDR2 FQNNGV. CDR3 length: 15 residues. V dropped 2 bases and J dropped 2 bases, with 12 bases sitting between them.

The chain has TRBV5-1 and TRBJ1-4; D is unresolved. Germline assignment: CDR1 SGHRS and CDR2 YFSETQ. Trimming removed 0 bases at V and 8 bases at J, with 11 bases between. The CDR3 has 14 residues. The CDR3 reads CASSLGEGLEKLFF. As DNA, the CDR3 is TGCGCCAGCAGCTTGGGGGAGGGATTAGAAAAACTGTTTTTT.

The chain employs TRBV6-5 and TRBJ1-6, with a weak D call TRBD1 (5 bases). V was clipped by 4 bases and J by 0 bases, with 10 bases between them. This CDR3 is 16 amino acids long. CDR1 and CDR2 from the germline V gene are MNHEY and SVGAGI. The CDR3: CASSSSGSSYNSPLHF. The DNA for the CDR3 is TGTGCCAGCAGTTCTTCAGGGAGCTCCTATAATTCACCCCTCCACTTT.

The chain is built from TRBV7-3 and TRBJ2-7; possibly TRBD1 for D (7 bases). The germline gives CDR1 SGHTA, CDR2 FQGTGA. The CDR3 contains 13 residues. V was shortened by 3 bases and J by 5 bases, with 11 bases between the two germline ends. In nucleotides, the CDR3 is TGTGCCAGCAGCTTCGGAGGGGGCCACGAGCAGTACTTC. Translation gives CASSFGGGHEQYF.

The chain carries TRBV7-8 and TRBJ1-1; the match to TRBD1 covers 10 bases. The trim removed 3 bases at V and 3 bases at J, leaving 1 base unmatched. Germline V gene lookup returns CDR1 SGHVS and CDR2 FQNEAQ. The CDR3 has 14 amino acids. In DNA form, the CDR3 reads TGTGCCAGCAGCTTGGGACAGGGGTACACTGAAGCTTTCTTT. Translated, it gives CASSLGQGYTEAFF. Based on the CDR3 plus reference TRBV7-8 and TRBJ1-1, the full variable domain is GAGVSQSPRYKVAKRGQDVALRCDPISGHVSLFWYQQALGQGPEFLTYFQNEAQLDKSGLPSDRFFAERPEGSVSTLKIQRTQQEDSAVYLCASSLGQGYTEAFFGQGTRLTVV.

The rearrangement uses TRBV5-4 and TRBJ2-3; a weak D match, TRBD2 (5 bases). CDR3 length: 17 residues. V lost 6 bases, J lost 3 bases, and 23 bases lay in between. The V gene's germline CDR1 is SGHNT and CDR2 YYREEE (reference sequence). Here the CDR3 DNA reads TGTGCCAGCACCCTCCGAAGCTGGTCAGCGGAAACAGATACGCAGTATTTT. Translation gives CASTLRSWSAETDTQYF.

The chain joins TRBV6-6 to TRBJ1-1; D unresolved. This CDR3 comprises 12 residues. Germline CDR1 reads MNHNY; CDR2 reads SVGAGI (reference sequence). V lost 5 bases, J lost 4 bases, and 8 bases lay in between. Written as DNA, the CDR3 is TGTGCCAGCAGTGTCGGTTTCACTGAAGCTTTCTTT. Translating gives CASSVGFTEAFF.

The chain is built from TRBV6-1 and TRBJ2-7; unclear D gene. V was cut by 3 bases and J by 5 bases, with 5 bases left in between. This CDR3 comprises 11 residues. CDR1 MNHNS and CDR2 SASEGT come from the germline V gene. The CDR3: CASSDVHEQYF. DNA for the CDR3: TGTGCCAGCAGTGACGTCCACGAGCAGTACTTC.

CDR3 in amino acids: CASSAPGEQYF. Here the CDR3 DNA reads TGTGCCAGCAGCGCGCCTGGGGAGCAGTACTTC. The chain combines TRBV6-5 with TRBJ2-7; D gene ambiguous. The CDR3 totals 11 residues. Germline V gene lookup returns CDR1 MNHEY and CDR2 SVGAGI. The V gene lost 6 bases and the J gene lost 7 bases, with 10 bases spanning the gap.

The V call is TRBV27, the J call TRBJ2-2, with TRBD2 matching over 7 bases. Germline values: CDR1 MNHEY, CDR2 SMNVEV (reference sequence). The CDR3 extends over 14 amino acids. With V trimmed by 5 bases and J by 6 bases, 6 bases remained unmatched. The CDR3 protein is CASSPTSVPGELFF. Here the CDR3 DNA reads TGTGCCAGCAGTCCCACTAGCGTCCCCGGGGAGCTGTTTTTT.

The chain recombines TRBV12-5 with TRBJ1-1, with D unclear. This CDR3 is 14 amino acids long. The germline gives CDR1 LGHNT, CDR2 FRNRAP. V was trimmed by 1 base and J by 0 bases, leaving 6 bases between them. CDR3 sequence reads: CASGLGIMNTEAFF. Written as DNA, the CDR3 is TGTGCTAGTGGTTTGGGGATCATGAACACTGAAGCTTTCTTT.

This chain joins TRBV7-3 and TRBJ2-3; the D is unclear. The germline V gene has CDR1 SGHTA and CDR2 FQGTGA. The V and J ends lost 0 bases and 2 bases respectively, with 18 bases between them. The CDR3 sequence is 18 residues long. Here the CDR3 reads CASSLTLSRQALTDTQYF. The CDR3 DNA sequence: TGTGCCAGCAGCTTAACGCTCTCCCGGCAGGCTCTCACAGATACGCAGTATTTT.

The chain has TRBV27 and TRBJ2-3, with D possibly TRBD2 on 6 matching bases. The CDR3 consists of 14 residues. Germline loops: CDR1 MNHEY, CDR2 SMNVEV (reference sequence). Deletions cut 3 bases from V and 2 bases from J, with 9 bases between. CDR3 sequence: CASSFGLPTDTQYF. In nucleotides, the CDR3 is TGTGCCAGCAGTTTTGGACTACCCACAGATACGCAGTATTTT.

DNA of the CDR3: TGTGCCAGCTCAACCTCGGGACTAGCGGGGGAAACCGGGGAGCTGTTTTTT. This sequence encodes CASSTSGLAGETGELFF. The gene calls are TRBV18 and TRBJ2-2, with 14 bases that match TRBD2. This CDR3 spans 17 amino acids. The V segment lost 5 bases and the J segment 5 bases; nucleotides outside the gene matches: 7. The germline V gene encodes CDR1 KGHSH and CDR2 LQKENI.

This chain uses TRBV7-3 with TRBJ2-3; D could derive from TRBD1 or TRBD2 (5 bases each). Trimming took 5 bases from V and 0 from J, leaving 9 bases between them. The CDR3 contains 14 residues. Germline V lookup: CDR1 SGHTA, CDR2 FQGTGA. The CDR3 bases are TGTGCCAGCAGCCCCGGGGCTAGCACAGATACGCAGTATTTT. This gives the protein CASSPGASTDTQYF.

This clone has just one count. The rearrangement joins TRBV5-1 to TRBJ2-5, with D unclear. Trimming pared 0 bases from V and 1 base from J, leaving 10 bases between. The CDR3 totals 15 residues. Germline V gene sequence: CDR1 SGHRS, CDR2 YFSETQ. CDR3 amino acids: CASSLGGFLQETQYF. The DNA for the CDR3 is TGCGCCAGCAGCTTGGGTGGGTTTCTCCAAGAGACCCAGTACTTC.

As concerns this clone: At one of its ends the junction is not consistent with the germline gene, which may arise from a read error. The chain joins TRBV4-1 to TRBJ2-1; 11 positions match TRBD2. This CDR3 is built from 14 residues. Germline CDR1 MGHRA, CDR2 YSYEKL. In DNA, the CDR3 is TGCGCCAGCAGCCAAGGCCTAGCGGGGGGTGAGGAGTTCTTC. It specifies CASSQGLAGGEEFF.

The rearrangement links TRBV6-5 to TRBJ2-7; D gene unclear. V lost 0 bases to trimming and J lost 3 bases, with 6 bases between them. Germline V lookup: CDR1 MNHEY, CDR2 SVGAGI. The CDR3 has 13 amino acids. As DNA, the CDR3 is TGTGCCAGCAGTTACTCTCCAAGCTACGAGCAGTACTTC. It translates to CASSYSPSYEQYF.